The 11 T cell receptor beta chains given below trace back to one sample, sequenced in a study of CD8 T cells in Susac syndrome. RNA totalling about 0.45 to 1 ug underwent reverse transcription with random hexamers. Each CDR3 protein gets one entry after TCRdb re-called the immunoSEQ multiplex PCR reads with MiXCR. The sample shows tens of thousands of distinct CDR3 sequences, 85% to 95% of them seen only once. The sample taken for sequencing was CD8+ T cells from PBMCs. The receptors stem from a human donor in good health.

This chain connects TRBV20-1 to TRBJ2-7; TRBD1 agrees at 9 bases. After removal of 2 bases from V and 0 bases from J, the junction contained 14 bases not matched to a gene. The V gene's germline CDR1 is DFQATT and CDR2 SNEGSKA (reference sequence). CDR3 length: 18 amino acids. CDR3 region: CSARPRTGEGGNSYEQYF. CDR3 nucleotides: TGCAGTGCTAGACCCAGGACAGGGGAGGGTGGAAACTCCTACGAGCAGTACTTC.

This chain connects TRBV27 to TRBJ2-7; 8 nucleotides align to TRBD1. The length of the CDR3 is 14 residues. Trimming cost V 5 bases and J 4 bases; bases outside gene matches: 7. Germline V gene sequence: CDR1 MNHEY, CDR2 SMNVEV (reference sequence). CDR3 protein: CASSLRTGSYEQYF. CDR3 DNA sequence: TGTGCCAGCAGTCTAAGGACAGGGAGTTACGAGCAGTACTTC.

Here the CDR3 DNA reads TGCGCCAGCAGCTCCGGACAGGGGACCTATGGCTACACCTTC. It translates to CASSSGQGTYGYTF. J is TRBJ1-2 and V is TRBV5-1; TRBD1 agrees at 9 bases. CDR3 length equals 14 residues. Per the germline V gene, CDR1 is SGHRS and CDR2 is YFSETQ. Trimming cost V 3 bases and J 4 bases; bases outside gene matches: 4. Complete variable domain (other parts from reference TRBV5-1 and TRBJ1-2): KAGVTQTPRYLIKTRGQQVTLSCSPISGHRSVSWYQQTPGQGLQFLFEYFSETQRNKGNFPGRFSGRQFSNSRSEMNVSTLELGDSALYLCASSSGQGTYGYTFGSGTRLTVV.

The gene calls are TRBV20-1 and TRBJ2-3; TRBD2 matches at 12 bases. The CDR3 is 17 residues long. CDR1 DFQATT and CDR2 SNEGSKA come from the germline V gene (reference sequence). After removal of 6 bases from V and 2 bases from J, the junction contained 12 bases not matched to a gene. DNA of the CDR3: TGCAGTGCCCCGACTAGCGGGGGCCCTTCTCACACAGATACGCAGTATTTT. Encoded protein: CSAPTSGGPSHTDTQYF.

The rearrangement uses TRBV7-6 and TRBJ2-5; TRBD1 matches at 7 bases. Germline V lookup: CDR1 SGHVS, CDR2 FNYEAQ. The V gene end was trimmed by 2 bases and the J gene end by 1 base; junction bases not matched to a gene: 4. This CDR3 has 15 amino acids. In DNA, the CDR3 is TGTGCCAGCAGCTTAACCCGGGACAGCCAAGAGACCCAGTACTTC. Its protein is CASSLTRDSQETQYF.

The genes are TRBV7-9 and TRBJ1-1; D perhaps matches TRBD1 (5 bases). The CDR3 is 17 amino acids. Germline lookup yields CDR1 SEHNR and CDR2 FQNEAQ (reference sequence). Trimming removed 1 base from V and 3 bases from J, with 18 bases in between. CDR3 sequence reads: CASSLGGIGWGDTEAFF. The CDR3 DNA reads as TGTGCCAGCAGCTTAGGGGGGATCGGGTGGGGGGACACTGAAGCTTTCTTT.

The chain uses TRBV7-9 and TRBJ2-1, with D unresolved. The V end was cut by 8 bases, the J end by 0 bases, with 8 bases between. Germline-derived CDR1 and CDR2 are SEHNR and FQNEAQ (reference sequence). The CDR3 consists of 13 residues. CDR3 sequence: CASLRSSYNEQFF. CDR3 coding DNA: TGTGCCAGCTTAAGGAGCTCCTACAATGAGCAGTTCTTC.

This chain links TRBV7-9 with TRBJ1-1; the D is unclear. V lost 4 bases and J lost 10, with 10 bases in between. From germline, CDR1 is SEHNR and CDR2 FQNEAQ (reference sequence). This CDR3 region has 11 residues. The CDR3 is CASSSVPPAFF. In nucleotides, the CDR3 is TGTGCCAGCAGCTCGGTCCCACCAGCTTTCTTT.

The V gene is TRBV7-9, the J gene TRBJ2-1, with TRBD1 matching 7 bases. V gave up 5 bases and J gave up 6 bases; unmatched junction bases: 10. In germline, CDR1 is SEHNR, CDR2 FQNEAQ (reference sequence). The CDR3 extends over 15 amino acids. The CDR3 coding sequence is TGTGCCAGCAGCCGAATCGACAGGGTGTCCAATGAGCAGTTCTTC. Translating gives CASSRIDRVSNEQFF.

The chain has TRBV27 and TRBJ2-7; a possible D gene is TRBD2 (6 bases). V was clipped by 8 bases and J by 7 bases, with 21 bases between them. The CDR3 is made up of 14 amino acids. CDR1 and CDR2 (germline): MNHEY, SMNVEV (reference sequence). The CDR3 nucleotides read TGTGCCAGCGTTTTATCGGAGGGGATGCGGGAGCAGTACTTC. Translated, it gives CASVLSEGMREQYF.

The genes are TRBV2 and TRBJ2-5, with D perhaps matching TRBD2 (5 bases). V was trimmed by 3 bases and J by 1 base, leaving 12 bases between them. Germline V gives CDR1 SNHLY, CDR2 FYNNEI. This CDR3 comprises 15 residues. The CDR3 region is CASSEFPGSQETQYF. The DNA of the CDR3 is TGTGCCAGCAGTGAGTTCCCGGGATCCCAAGAGACCCAGTACTTC.